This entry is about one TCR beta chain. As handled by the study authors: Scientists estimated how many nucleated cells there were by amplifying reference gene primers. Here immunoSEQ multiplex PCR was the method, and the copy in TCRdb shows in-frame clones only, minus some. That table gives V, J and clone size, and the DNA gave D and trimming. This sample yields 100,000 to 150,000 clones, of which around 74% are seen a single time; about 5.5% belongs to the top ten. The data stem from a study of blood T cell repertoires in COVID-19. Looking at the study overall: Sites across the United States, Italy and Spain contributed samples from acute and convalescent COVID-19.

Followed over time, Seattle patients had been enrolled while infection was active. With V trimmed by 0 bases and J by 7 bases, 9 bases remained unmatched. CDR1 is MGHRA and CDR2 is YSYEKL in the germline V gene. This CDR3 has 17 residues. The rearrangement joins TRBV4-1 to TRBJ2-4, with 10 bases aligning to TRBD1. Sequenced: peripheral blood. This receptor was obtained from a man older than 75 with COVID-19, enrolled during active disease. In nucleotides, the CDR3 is TGCGCCAGCAGCCAAGAGGAACCGGGACAGGGGAGGAACATTCAGTACTTC. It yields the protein CASSQEEPGQGRNIQYF.